Following are 10 T cell receptor beta chains from one sample sequenced in a study of T cell repertoires in cytomegalovirus infection. TCRdb re-called the reads with MiXCR, one entry per CDR3 protein. The repertoire holds 450,000 to 550,000 distinct CDR3 sequences, with about 17% as singletons. The sequenced sample consisted of CD8+ T cells from PBMCs. The receptor set was obtained from a human donor in good health (CMV status not recorded). Some clones in this sample may be carry-over from other donors' samples.

The V and J genes are TRBV11-2 and TRBJ2-7; 11 bases agree with TRBD1. This CDR3 is built from 16 residues. The V gene end was trimmed by 5 bases and the J gene end by 0 bases; junction bases not matched to a gene: 6. CDR1 and CDR2 from the germline V gene are SGHAT and FQNNGV. CDR3 in amino acids: CASSTRDRGISYEQYF. CDR3 in DNA: TGTGCCAGCAGCACGCGGGACAGGGGGATCTCCTACGAGCAGTACTTC.

The V gene is TRBV19, the J gene TRBJ1-1; 7 bases fit TRBD1. V was pared by 7 bases and J by 4 bases, with 12 bases of the junction left unmatched. From germline, CDR1 is LNHDA and CDR2 SQIVND (reference sequence). CDR3 length equals 15 residues. CDR3 region: CASTPGRGRPTEAFF. The CDR3 DNA sequence: TGTGCCAGTACCCCTGGGAGGGGGCGCCCCACTGAAGCTTTCTTT.

The chain links TRBV11-2 to TRBJ2-5; TRBD1 matches at 9 bases. The germline gives CDR1 SGHAT, CDR2 FQNNGV. The CDR3 runs 16 residues. Trimming at V came to 4 bases and at J to 4 bases, leaving 10 bases not matched to a gene. CDR3 loop: CASSSSDRGGIETQYF. The DNA of the CDR3 is TGTGCCAGCAGCTCATCGGACAGGGGAGGAATAGAGACCCAGTACTTC.

About this clonotype: No conserved phenylalanine or tryptophan is present at the end of the CDR3, so a read error is the likely explanation. The chain combines TRBV7-8 with TRBJ2-5; 8 nucleotides align to TRBD2. Germline V gene lookup returns CDR1 SGHVS and CDR2 FQNEAQ. The CDR3 is made up of 15 amino acids. The CDR3 spells CASSHRTGLEEIQYY. The CDR3 bases are TGTGCCAGCAGCCACCGCACGGGACTAGAAGAGATCCAGTACTAC.

In this sample, this clonotype turned up many times. The genes are TRBV5-5 and TRBJ1-2, with D perhaps TRBD1 (5 bases). The CDR3 runs 13 residues. Germline V gene sequence: CDR1 SGHKS, CDR2 YYEKEE (reference sequence). V lost 4 bases, J lost 12 bases, and 19 bases lay in between. The DNA for the CDR3 is TGTGCCAGCAGCCCCCGGGACTCCGCGGAGGACACCTTC. It codes for CASSPRDSAEDTF.

The chain carries TRBV27 and TRBJ2-1, with D uncertain. The CDR3 extends over 13 amino acids. The germline V and J ends were trimmed by 2 bases and 11 bases, with 13 bases remaining between them. Germline V gene sequence: CDR1 MNHEY, CDR2 SMNVEV (reference sequence). The CDR3 region is CASSLGPLGKQFF. CDR3 nucleotides: TGTGCCAGCAGTTTAGGCCCCCTGGGGAAGCAGTTCTTC.

This clonotype occurred many times. The chain uses TRBV6-5 and TRBJ2-6; D not certain. CDR1 is MNHEY, CDR2 SVGAGI, per germline. This CDR3 has 15 amino acids. V shed 0 bases and J shed 2 bases, with 5 bases lying between them. The CDR3 DNA reads as TGTGCCAGCAGTTACTCCGGCCCTGGGGCCAACGTCCTGACTTTC. Translated, it gives CASSYSGPGANVLTF.

This clonotype was seen many times. The rearrangement uses TRBV7-9 and TRBJ1-5; TRBD1 is a possible D gene (5 bases). V dropped 1 base and J dropped 2 bases, with 15 bases sitting between them. The CDR3 runs to 17 residues. The V gene's germline CDR1 is SEHNR and CDR2 FQNEAQ (reference sequence). This chain's CDR3 is CASSLVRVGSGNQPQHF. The CDR3 DNA sequence: TGTGCCAGCAGCTTAGTCAGGGTTGGATCAGGCAATCAGCCCCAGCATTTT.

This clonotype was recorded a few times. The chain carries TRBV12-5 and TRBJ2-1, with TRBD2 matching 14 bases. The germline V gene has CDR1 LGHNT and CDR2 FRNRAP. V was pared by 0 bases and J by 8 bases, with 6 bases of the junction left unmatched. This CDR3 is built from 17 residues. The CDR3 DNA follows: TGTGCTAGTGGTTTGGTAGTGGGACTAGCGGGGGAGTATGAGCAGTTCTTC. Translating gives CASGLVVGLAGEYEQFF.

Worth noting for this clonotype: This may be a read error: a much more frequent sequence differs by one nucleotide. The chain combines TRBV24-1 with TRBJ2-1, with 7 bases lining up with TRBD2. V lost 1 base and J lost 12; bases outside the gene matches: 14. The CDR3 totals 16 residues. The germline V gene has CDR1 KGHDR and CDR2 SFDVKD. The CDR3 DNA reads as TGTGCCACCAGTGATTTAGGCGGGGGACGCATCGATGTGCAGTTCTTC. Amino acid sequence: CATSDLGGGRIDVQFF.